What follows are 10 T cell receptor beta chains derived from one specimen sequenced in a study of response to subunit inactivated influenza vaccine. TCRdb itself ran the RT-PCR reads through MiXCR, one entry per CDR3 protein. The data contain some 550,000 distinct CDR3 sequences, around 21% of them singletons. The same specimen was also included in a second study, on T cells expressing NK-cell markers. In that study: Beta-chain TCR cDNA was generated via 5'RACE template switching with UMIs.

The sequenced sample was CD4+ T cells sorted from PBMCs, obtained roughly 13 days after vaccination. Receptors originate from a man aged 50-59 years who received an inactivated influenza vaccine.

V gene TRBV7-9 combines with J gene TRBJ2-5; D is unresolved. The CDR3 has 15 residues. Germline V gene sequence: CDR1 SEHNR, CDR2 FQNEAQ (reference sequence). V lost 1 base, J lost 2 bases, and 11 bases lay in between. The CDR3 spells CASSLGLVAQETQYF. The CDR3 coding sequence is TGTGCCAGCAGCTTAGGGCTGGTAGCTCAAGAGACCCAGTACTTC.

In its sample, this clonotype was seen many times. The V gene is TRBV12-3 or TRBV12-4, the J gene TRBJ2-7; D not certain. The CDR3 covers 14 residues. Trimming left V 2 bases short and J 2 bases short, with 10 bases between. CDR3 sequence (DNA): TGTGCCAGCAGTTTAATGGGATCGGCCTACGAGCAGTACTTC. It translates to CASSLMGSAYEQYF.

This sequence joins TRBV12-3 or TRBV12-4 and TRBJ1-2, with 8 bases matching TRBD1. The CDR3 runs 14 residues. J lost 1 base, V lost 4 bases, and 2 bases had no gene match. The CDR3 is CASSSTGGNYGYTF. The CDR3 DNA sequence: TGTGCCAGCAGTTCTACAGGGGGTAACTATGGCTACACCTTC.

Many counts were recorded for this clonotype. Here the CDR3 DNA reads TGTGCCAGCAGTTACTCGGGCGAAAGGGCCTACGAGCAGTACTTC. It encodes CASSYSGERAYEQYF. V gene TRBV6-5 combines with J gene TRBJ2-7, with D unresolved. CDR3 size: 15 residues. Germline loops: CDR1 MNHEY, CDR2 SVGAGI. V was pared by 0 bases and J by 2 bases, with 11 bases between.

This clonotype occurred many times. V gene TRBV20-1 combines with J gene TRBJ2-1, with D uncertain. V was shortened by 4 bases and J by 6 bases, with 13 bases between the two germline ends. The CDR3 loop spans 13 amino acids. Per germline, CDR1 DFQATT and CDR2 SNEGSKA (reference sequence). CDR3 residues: CSAKQSGPNEQFF. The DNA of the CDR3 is TGCAGTGCTAAACAGTCTGGTCCCAATGAGCAGTTCTTC.

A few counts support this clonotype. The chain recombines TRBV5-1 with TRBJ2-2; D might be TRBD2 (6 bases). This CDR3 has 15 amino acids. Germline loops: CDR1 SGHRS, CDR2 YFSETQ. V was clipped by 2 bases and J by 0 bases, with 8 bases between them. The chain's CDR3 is CASSFGGTNTGELFF. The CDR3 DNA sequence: TGCGCCAGCAGCTTTGGGGGGACGAACACCGGGGAGCTGTTTTTT.

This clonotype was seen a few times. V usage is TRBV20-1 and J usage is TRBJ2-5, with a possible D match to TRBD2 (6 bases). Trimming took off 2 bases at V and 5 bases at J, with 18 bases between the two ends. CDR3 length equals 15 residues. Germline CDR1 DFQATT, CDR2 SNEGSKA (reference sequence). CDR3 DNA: TGCAGTGCTAGAAGTTCCCCATCCGCGGGGGAGACCCAGTACTTC. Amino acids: CSARSSPSAGETQYF.

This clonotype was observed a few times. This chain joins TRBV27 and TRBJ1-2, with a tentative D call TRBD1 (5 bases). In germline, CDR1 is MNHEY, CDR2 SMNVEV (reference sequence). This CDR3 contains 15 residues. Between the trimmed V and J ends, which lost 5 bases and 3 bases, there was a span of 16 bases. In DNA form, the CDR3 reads TGTGCCAGCAGTCTAGCCAGCGGGGCCCACTATGGCTACACCTTC. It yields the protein CASSLASGAHYGYTF.

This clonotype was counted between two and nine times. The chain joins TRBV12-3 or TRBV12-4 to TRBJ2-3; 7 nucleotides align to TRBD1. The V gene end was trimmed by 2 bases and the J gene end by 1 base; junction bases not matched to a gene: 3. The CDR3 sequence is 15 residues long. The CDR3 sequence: CASSLKGAGTDTQYF. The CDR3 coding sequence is TGTGCCAGCAGTTTAAAGGGGGCCGGCACAGATACGCAGTATTTT.

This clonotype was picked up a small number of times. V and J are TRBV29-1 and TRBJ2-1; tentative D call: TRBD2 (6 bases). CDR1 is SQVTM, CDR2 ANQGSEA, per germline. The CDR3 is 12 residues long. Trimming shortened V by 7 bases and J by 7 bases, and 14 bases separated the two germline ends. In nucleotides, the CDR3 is TGCAGCGCCTACGGGACTGGGAATGAGCAGTTCTTC. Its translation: CSAYGTGNEQFF.